One TCR beta chain is described in this entry. Antigen specificity is unknown. Germline CDR1 DFQATT, CDR2 SNEGSKA (reference sequence). V lost 2 bases and J lost 8, with 9 bases in between. This CDR3 region has 11 residues. This specimen belongs to a study of post-analysis software for immune sequencing data. On the study more broadly: Relapsing-remitting, secondary progressive and progressive-relapsing forms of multiple sclerosis all featured among disease courses. Study results and limitations: Higher frequency in patients than in controls was seen for five TRBV segments, with TRBV5-6, TRBV5-1 and TRBV20-1 among them. For normalized Chao1 diversity, multiple sclerosis patients scored significantly lower than controls did. Co-batched samples clustered tightly together by F measure.

Prepared libraries of TCR beta cDNA carried unique molecular identifiers. When about 1 to 11 million T cells were used, they gave hundreds of thousands of cDNA molecules. TCRdb processed the PCR reads anew with MiXCR; each CDR3 protein has one entry. The sample holds a few hundred thousand distinct CDR3 sequences; approximately 38% are singletons and the top ten take roughly 13%. The origin of this receptor is a girl aged 5-17 years with multiple sclerosis. Sequenced: blood. The chain carries TRBV20-1 and TRBJ1-2; D uncertain. CDR3 region: CSARILEGYTF. The CDR3 region has the DNA TGCAGTGCTAGAATCCTGGAGGGCTACACCTTC.